This T cell receptor (beta chain) derives from a study of blood T cell repertoires in COVID-19 (TCRdb year 2020). With respect to the entire study: Samples from collaborators originated in the United States, Italy and Spain and spanned both the acute and convalescent phases of COVID-19. The material from the prospective study consisted of cDNA or gDNA derived from T cells, B-cell-depleted T cells, or PBMCs. The dataset comprised deeply sampled blood TCRbeta repertoires from subjects exposed to, actively infected with, or recovered from COVID-19. A freely available public database, intended as a resource for researchers studying the immune response to SARS-CoV-2, is where the repertoires were released. The samples were drawn from the first 160 participants of the ongoing ImmuneRACE study and from more than 1,000 subjects provided by 6 global collaborators. Nearly every sample came with metadata listing a de-identified subject ID, COVID-19 status, age in years and sex. Where available, HLA class I and class II types were taken from metadata supplied by the sample provider and were not determined by assay-based typing.

CDR1 and CDR2 are drawn from the germline V gene (reference sequence): LNHDA, SQIVND. V and J are trimmed by 3 bases and 0 bases, and the gene matches miss 4 bases of the junction. The CDR3 contains 16 residues, cysteine and phenylalanine counted. The DNA shown is the 48-base CDR3, in frame from base 1. Turning to this clone: Which antigen it targets is not known. No base-level quality is on record; no much larger clone is a single base apart.

Each collaborating institution followed its own protocols to collect whole blood in K2EDTA tubes. For TCRbeta analysis, collaborators shipped samples in one of three forms: frozen whole blood, isolated PBMCs, or DNA extracted from either of those sample types. The immunoSEQ Assay, a bias-controlled multiplex PCR, was used to amplify TCRbeta CDR3 regions from genomic DNA. As for how the authors treated the data: Within the assay, amplification of reference gene primers was used to estimate how many nucleated cells each sample contained. Sequence reads were collapsed and filtered to measure the absolute abundance of every unique TCRbeta CDR3 rearrangement. For each sample, productive Simpson clonality was calculated as the square root of Simpson's diversity index over productive rearrangements. Sourced from immuneACCESS, this table was stored by TCRdb with only in-frame sequences that have V and J called. A share of the clones is absent; for the studies checked, an unresolved V gene accounts for under half, and the remainder has no known explanation. Clone size and the V and J calls come from that table; the DNA yielded D and trimming. This sample is represented by roughly 160,000 clones; around 83% of them were singletons. The leading ten clones occupy about 0.95% of the sample.

Study-wide findings and limitations: The quantity of clinical and demographic metadata differed by source and by participant and was supplied without curation.

Sequenced: peripheral blood. The source is a man aged 18 to 30 with acute or convalescent COVID-19. The receptor chain draws on TRBV19 and TRBJ1-5; 8 bases in the middle match TRBD1. The DNA reads as follows: TGTGCCAGTAGTATTACAGGGGGTAGTAGCAATCAGCCCCAGCATTTT. Translated, this is CASSITGGSSNQPQHF.